Reported below is one T cell receptor beta chain. This clonotype has ten or more counts. Its specific antigen is unknown. No qualities accompany the bases; no much larger clone lies one base away. The data stem from a study of glioma-infiltrating T cells (TCRdb year 2016). In terms of the full investigation: Sequencing of TCR alpha- and beta-chain repertoires was performed on glioma tissue, on non-neoplastic brain tissue, and on matched peripheral blood mononuclear cells. Each tissue-infiltrating repertoire was compared with the same patient's peripheral blood repertoire to measure divergence between tissue and blood T-cell populations. Three low-grade glioma patients, fewer than 10 primary glioblastoma patients, and three non-glioma patients who contributed non-neoplastic brain tissue made up the paired cohort. The paper's findings and limits, for the study overall: Group comparisons were based on small numbers of patients: three non-neoplastic, three low-grade glioma and roughly eight glioblastoma patients. VJ-independent divergence between tissue and blood was lower than expected in non-neoplastic patients but higher than expected in all gliomas, particularly low-grade gliomas. Only a very small number of CDR3 sequences turned up in both tissue and blood, a result put down to high CDR3 diversity combined with limited sampling.

From the cysteine through the phenylalanine, the CDR3 covers 15 amino acids. Kept here is only the CDR3 DNA, which spans 45 bases and is read in frame from base 1. Trimming removed 1 base from V and 4 bases from J, leaving 14 bases between the germline ends. From a lookup of the germline V gene (reference sequence), CDR1 and CDR2 are SGHNT and YYREEE. The iRepertoire nested amplicon-rescue multiplex PCR (arm-PCR) platform was used to amplify TCR alpha and beta CDR3 regions from RNA. The input for one-step reverse transcription and amplification was roughly 90-450 ng of tissue mRNA or PBMC total RNA. Following bead purification, Illumina adapters were added by a secondary multiplex PCR, and the libraries were gel-purified between 200 and 400 bp. Internal 6-nucleotide barcodes were carried by the libraries and were used for demultiplexing. Sequencing of libraries was performed on an Illumina MiSeq with 2x220 or 2x250 nucleotide paired-end reads. The authors processed their data as follows. Paired reads were merged using FLASH 1.2.11 and aligned with BWA-MEM to the GRCh37 human genome, and TRA and TRB reads were then extracted. An IMGT-derived reference of cassette sequences and CDR3 motifs, with pseudogenes included, was used for V and J assignment. Reads were translated in three frames, and productive CDR3s were defined by a C…FGXG motif without stop codons. Clonotypes were defined as unique combinations of V-J cassette pair and CDR3 amino acid sequence. Reads were filtered by Hamming distance, thresholded by each sample's sequence error rate in mapped regions. The public reads were reprocessed in TCRdb via fastp at Q25 and MiXCR, keeping in-frame beta chains. Here each entry gathers all rows of one CDR3 protein and keeps the most common genes and DNA. The V and J calls here are based on TCRdb, not the publication. This sample is represented by some 40,000 distinct CDR3 sequences; approximately 20% of them were singletons. Roughly 7% of the sample is in the top ten clones.

The chain couples TRBV5-4 to TRBJ1-1; TRBD1 is perhaps the D gene, given 6 matching bases. Sequenced input: glioma tissue, nonneoplastic brain tissue, or PBMCs (not recorded which). The TCR was taken from a human donor with low-grade glioma or glioblastoma, undergoing nonglioma brain surgery, or in good health (not recorded which). The DNA sequence is given as TGTGCCAGCAGCTTGATGGGGGCATTCGTCACTGAAGCTTTCTTT. This translates into CASSLMGAFVTEAFF.